This T cell receptor (beta chain) is from a study of blood T cell repertoires in COVID-19. This CDR3 is built from 14 residues. After removal of 3 bases from V and 7 bases from J, the junction contained 2 bases not matched to a gene. Germline V lookup: CDR1 KGHDR, CDR2 SFDVKD. TCRdb's copy holds only in-frame clones and misses some; the assay was immunoSEQ multiplex PCR. The table lists roughly 130,000 clones, about four fifths of them singletons. Sequencing input: peripheral blood. The chain employs TRBV24-1 and TRBJ2-1, with TRBD2 matching over 10 bases. This clonotype was sampled from a woman older than 75 with acute or convalescent COVID-19. CDR3 nucleotide sequence: TGTGCCACCAGTGATAGCGGGGGGGCGAATGAGCAGTTCTTC. Translation gives CATSDSGGANEQFF.